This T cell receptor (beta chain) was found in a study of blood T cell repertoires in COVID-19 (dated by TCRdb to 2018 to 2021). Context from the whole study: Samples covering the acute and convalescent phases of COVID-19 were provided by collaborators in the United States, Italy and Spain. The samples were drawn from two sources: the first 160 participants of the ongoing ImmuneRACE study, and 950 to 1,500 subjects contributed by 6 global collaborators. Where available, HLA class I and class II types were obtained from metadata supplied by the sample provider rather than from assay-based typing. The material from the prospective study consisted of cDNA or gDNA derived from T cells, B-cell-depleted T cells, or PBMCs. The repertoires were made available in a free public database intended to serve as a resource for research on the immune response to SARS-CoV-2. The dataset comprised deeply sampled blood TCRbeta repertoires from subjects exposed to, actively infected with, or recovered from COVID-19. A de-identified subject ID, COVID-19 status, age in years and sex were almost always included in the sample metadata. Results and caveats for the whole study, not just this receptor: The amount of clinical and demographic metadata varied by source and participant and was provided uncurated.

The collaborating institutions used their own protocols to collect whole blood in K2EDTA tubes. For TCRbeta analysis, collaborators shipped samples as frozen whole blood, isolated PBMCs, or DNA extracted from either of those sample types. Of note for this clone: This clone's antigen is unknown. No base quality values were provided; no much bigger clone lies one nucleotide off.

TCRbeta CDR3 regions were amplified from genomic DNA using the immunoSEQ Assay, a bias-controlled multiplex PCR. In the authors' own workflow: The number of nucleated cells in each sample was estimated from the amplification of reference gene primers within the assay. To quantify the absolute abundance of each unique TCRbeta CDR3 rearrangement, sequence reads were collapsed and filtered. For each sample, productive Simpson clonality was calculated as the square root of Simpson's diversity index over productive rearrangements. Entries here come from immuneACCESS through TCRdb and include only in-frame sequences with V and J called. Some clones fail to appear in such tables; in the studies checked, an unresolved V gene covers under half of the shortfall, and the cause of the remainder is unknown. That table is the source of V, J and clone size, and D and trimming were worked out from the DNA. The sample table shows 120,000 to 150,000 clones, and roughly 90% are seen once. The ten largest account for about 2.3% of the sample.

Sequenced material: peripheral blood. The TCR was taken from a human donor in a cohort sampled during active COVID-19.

Here is the DNA: TGTGCCAGCTCACCACTGAGCGGGAGAACCTACGAGCAGTACTTC. It specifies CASSPLSGRTYEQYF. The chain couples TRBV18 to TRBJ2-7; 8 central nucleotides agree with TRBD2. V has 1 base trimmed and J has 2 bases trimmed; junction bases matching no gene number 4. CDR1 and CDR2, per the germline V gene, are KGHSH and LQKENI. The CDR3, from cysteine to phenylalanine, totals 15 residues. The kept DNA is CDR3 alone, 45 bases in frame from the first base.